One and the same sample provided the 3 T cell receptor beta chains below, sequenced in a study of T cell repertoires in cytomegalovirus infection. TCRdb reprocessed the reads with MiXCR, giving one entry per CDR3 protein. The data hold about 310,000 distinct CDR3 sequences, with 9.6% observed a single time. What was sequenced was PBMCs. These receptors came from a human donor in good health (CMV status not recorded). Some clones in this sample may be carry-over from other donors' samples.

Many counts were recorded for this clonotype. This chain joins TRBV28 and TRBJ2-2, with a tentative D call TRBD1 (5 bases). V lost 6 bases to trimming and J lost 7 bases, with 9 bases between them. The CDR3 extends over 12 amino acids. CDR1 is MDHEN and CDR2 is SYDVKM in the germline V gene. CDR3 sequence reads: CASRQADGELFF. In nucleotides, the CDR3 is TGTGCCAGCAGACAGGCGGACGGGGAGCTGTTTTTT.

This clonotype was detected ten times or more. The V and J genes are TRBV5-1 and TRBJ2-7; TRBD1 matches 8 bases. Germline-derived CDR1 and CDR2 are SGHRS and YFSETQ. The trim removed 0 bases at V and 3 bases at J, leaving 8 bases unmatched. The CDR3 consists of 16 residues. CDR3: CASSLEAGQGIYEQYF. CDR3 bases: TGCGCCAGCAGCTTGGAGGCCGGACAGGGAATCTACGAGCAGTACTTC.

This clonotype was found many times. The J gene is TRBJ2-3, the V gene TRBV20-1; D is unresolved. V lost 5 bases to trimming and J lost 7 bases, with 10 bases between them. Germline lookup yields CDR1 DFQATT and CDR2 SNEGSKA (reference sequence). The CDR3 extends over 11 amino acids. CDR3 coding DNA: TGCAGTGCTCCTCTCGTGAATACGCAGTATTTT. The encoded protein is CSAPLVNTQYF.